This T cell receptor (beta chain) was recovered during a study of shared clonotypes between healthy human individuals. Naive CD8 cells were CD45RO-negative, positively selected for CCR7, excluding terminally differentiated effector memory CD45RA+ cells. As regards this clone: The antigen is undetermined.

Trimming cost V 8 bases and J 5 bases, with 13 bases left between them. The germline gives CDR1 SGHVS, CDR2 FQNEAQ. This CDR3 has 12 residues. Only in-frame clones appear in the TCRdb table, and some are missing; sequencing was by immunoSEQ multiplex PCR. The sample consists of about 680,000 clones, 92% of them appearing once. The study's findings and limits: Compared with clonotypes that all four donors shared, non-shared clonotypes had lower generation probabilities.

The chain combines TRBV7-8 with TRBJ2-7; no clear D. The receptor was derived from a man aged 25-45 years in good health. Source material: naive CD8+ T cells sorted from blood. Written as DNA, the CDR3 is TGTGCCAGCTCACTAATCTCGGACGAGCAGTACTTC. It is translated as CASSLISDEQYF.